Listed below are T cell receptor beta chains from one sample, sequenced in a study of CD8 T cells in Susac syndrome. TCRdb reanalysed the immunoSEQ multiplex PCR reads using MiXCR and keeps one entry per CDR3 protein. The table lists around 270,000 distinct CDR3 sequences, approximately 85% of them singletons, with roughly 0.21% in the top ten. The specimen sequenced was CD8+ T cells from PBMCs. These receptors were collected from a human donor with multiple sclerosis. Each CDR3 is given with its conserved first and last residue. A D gene is named only where the DNA matches it firmly. Not every row has a clone size; where given, it reads once, few, many or a size class.

. | TRBJ2-1 | TRBV12-3/TRBV12-4 | . | CASSWVLEDEQFF | TGTGCCAGCAGTTGGGTCCTAGAGGATGAGCAGTTCTTC
. | TRBJ2-1 | TRBV2 | TRBD1 | CAIRTGGSYNEQFF | TGTGCCATCCGGACAGGGGGCTCCTACAATGAGCAGTTCTTC
. | TRBJ2-1 | TRBV12-3/TRBV12-4 | . | CASSPSLGPGEQFF | TGTGCCAGCAGTCCCTCACTAGGCCCGGGTGAGCAGTTCTTC
once | TRBJ1-5 | TRBV30 | . | CAWCGDSNQPQHF | TGTGCCTGGTGTGGGGATAGCAATCAGCCCCAGCATTTT
. | TRBJ2-1 | TRBV10-2 | TRBD2 | CASSESPAGVEQFF | TGCGCCAGCAGTGAGAGCCCAGCGGGAGTTGAGCAGTTCTTC
. | TRBJ1-5 | TRBV28 | . | CASSLRGSFHHSNQPQHF | TGTGCCAGCAGTTTACGGGGGAGTTTTCACCATAGCAATCAGCCCCAGCATTTT
. | TRBJ2-7 | TRBV7-2 | TRBD2 | CASSTVAGDREQYF | TGTGCCAGCAGCACAGTAGCGGGAGACCGCGAGCAGTACTTC
. | TRBJ2-6 | TRBV6-1 | TRBD2 | CASGITLAGGSGANVLTF | TGTGCCAGCGGCATCACATTAGCGGGTGGCTCTGGGGCCAACGTCCTGACTTTC
. | TRBJ2-1 | TRBV27 | TRBD2 | CASSLLTAGGSSYNEQFF | TGTGCCAGCAGTCTCCTTACAGCGGGAGGGAGCTCCTACAATGAGCAGTTCTTC
. | TRBJ1-2 | TRBV15 | . | CATSRVEGIGYGYTF | TGTGCCACCAGCAGAGTGGAAGGGATCGGCTATGGCTACACCTTC
few | TRBJ1-2 | TRBV6-1 | TRBD1 | CASGPDRVGLDGYTF | TGTGCCAGCGGACCGGACAGGGTGGGGTTGGATGGCTACACCTTC
. | TRBJ2-1 | TRBV20-1 | TRBD2 | CSAWTSQSVRPNEQFF | TGCAGTGCTTGGACTAGCCAGTCGGTCCGTCCTAATGAGCAGTTCTTC
. | TRBJ1-3 | TRBV20-1 | . | CSARGGSLQPGNTIYF | TGCAGTGCTAGGGGAGGCAGTCTCCAACCTGGAAACACCATATATTTT
few | TRBJ2-7 | TRBV18 | TRBD2 | CASSPPAGGTDEQYF | TGTGCCAGCTCACCGCCGGCGGGAGGTACAGACGAGCAGTACTTC
. | TRBJ2-7 | TRBV6-5 | TRBD2 | CASSYSSGAPYEQYF | TGTGCCAGCAGTTACTCTAGCGGGGCTCCCTACGAGCAGTACTTC
. | TRBJ1-1 | TRBV19 | . | CASSMGLGQANTEVFF | TGTGCCAGTAGTATGGGACTAGGGCAGGCGAACACTGAAGTTTTCTTT
. | TRBJ1-5 | TRBV5-6 | . | CASSLVQNPQPQHF | TGTGCCAGCAGCTTGGTTCAGAATCCCCAGCCCCAGCATTTT
. | TRBJ2-2 | TRBV20-1 | TRBD2 | CSARDTQRELVGELFF | TGCAGTGCTAGAGATACCCAGCGGGAGTTGGTCGGGGAGCTGTTTTTT
. | TRBJ2-2 | TRBV4-3 | TRBD2 | CASSQEGPGLAGVDTGELFF | TGCGCCAGCAGCCAAGAGGGGCCCGGACTAGCGGGAGTAGACACCGGGGAGCTGTTTTTT
. | TRBJ2-7 | TRBV12-3/TRBV12-4 | TRBD1 | CASSLGQGLLDEQYF | TGTGCCAGCAGTTTAGGACAGGGCCTTCTGGACGAGCAGTACTTC
. | TRBJ2-2 | TRBV19 | TRBD2 | CASSTRLAGHTGELFF | TGTGCCAGTAGTACTCGACTAGCCGGCCACACCGGGGAGCTGTTTTTT
. | TRBJ2-7 | TRBV5-1 | . | CASSLGFIYEQYF | TGCGCCAGCAGCTTGGGATTCATCTACGAGCAGTACTTC
. | TRBJ1-1 | TRBV6-2/TRBV6-3 | . | CASSYYDTPNTEAFF | TGTGCCAGCAGTTACTATGACACCCCGAACACTGAAGCTTTCTTT
. | TRBJ1-5 | TRBV5-4 | . | CASSREANQPQHF | TGTGCCAGCAGCCGCGAGGCGAATCAGCCCCAGCATTTT
. | TRBJ2-1 | TRBV6-5 | . | CASSLLGAGYNEQFF | TGTGCCAGCAGCCTCCTTGGGGCTGGCTACAATGAGCAGTTCTTC
. | TRBJ2-1 | TRBV15 | . | CATSRDRATYNEQFF | TGTGCCACCAGCAGAGATAGGGCTACCTACAATGAGCAGTTCTTC
. | TRBJ1-1 | TRBV4-3 | . | CASSQLEAGPEAFF | TGCGCCAGCAGCCAACTTGAGGCAGGGCCCGAAGCTTTCTTT
. | TRBJ2-5 | TRBV5-6 | . | CASNSGLGGQETQYF | TGTGCCAGCAACTCCGGCCTCGGCGGGCAAGAGACCCAGTACTTC
once | TRBJ2-7 | TRBV5-1 | . | CASSPSGIYEQYF | TGCGCCAGCAGCCCCTCGGGGATCTACGAGCAGTACTTC
few | TRBJ1-1 | TRBV7-2 | . | CASSIPTDLNTEAFF | TGTGCCAGCAGCATCCCGACGGACCTGAACACTGAAGCTTTCTTT
. | TRBJ1-1 | TRBV20-1 | . | CSARLGAQVLSEAFF | TGCAGTGCTAGATTGGGGGCACAGGTCCTCTCTGAAGCTTTCTTT
. | TRBJ2-3 | TRBV28 | . | CASSLDGPQNAQYF | TGTGCCAGCAGTTTAGACGGACCTCAAAACGCGCAGTATTTT
. | TRBJ2-7 | TRBV4-1 | TRBD2 | CASSQGGVRTSGYEQYF | TGCGCCAGCAGTCAAGGGGGGGTTCGGACTAGCGGATACGAGCAGTACTTC
. | TRBJ2-3 | TRBV7-2 | TRBD1 | CASSPPPHLGQGWDTQYF | TGTGCCAGCAGCCCTCCCCCCCACTTGGGACAGGGATGGGATACGCAGTATTTT
. | TRBJ1-3 | TRBV7-9 | . | CASSKRDRPLENTIYF | TGTGCCAGCAGCAAAAGGGACCGTCCCCTTGAAAACACCATATATTTT
. | TRBJ2-7 | TRBV29-1 | . | CSVTGTQLGYEQYF | TGCAGCGTTACCGGGACCCAGCTGGGCTACGAGCAGTACTTC
. | TRBJ2-7 | TRBV19 | TRBD1 | CASSLGTGGAEQYF | TGTGCCAGTAGTCTCGGGACAGGGGGGGCCGAGCAGTACTTC
. | TRBJ2-1 | TRBV12-3/TRBV12-4 | TRBD2 | CASRGASGSTYNEQFF | TGTGCCAGCAGGGGTGCAAGCGGGAGCACCTACAATGAGCAGTTCTTC
. | TRBJ2-7 | TRBV7-9 | TRBD1 | CASSFLDRGPGEQYF | TGTGCCAGCAGCTTCTTGGACAGGGGTCCAGGCGAGCAGTACTTC
. | TRBJ2-7 | TRBV7-9 | TRBD2 | CASSFTSVDEQYF | TGTGCCAGCAGCTTCACTAGCGTAGACGAGCAGTACTTC